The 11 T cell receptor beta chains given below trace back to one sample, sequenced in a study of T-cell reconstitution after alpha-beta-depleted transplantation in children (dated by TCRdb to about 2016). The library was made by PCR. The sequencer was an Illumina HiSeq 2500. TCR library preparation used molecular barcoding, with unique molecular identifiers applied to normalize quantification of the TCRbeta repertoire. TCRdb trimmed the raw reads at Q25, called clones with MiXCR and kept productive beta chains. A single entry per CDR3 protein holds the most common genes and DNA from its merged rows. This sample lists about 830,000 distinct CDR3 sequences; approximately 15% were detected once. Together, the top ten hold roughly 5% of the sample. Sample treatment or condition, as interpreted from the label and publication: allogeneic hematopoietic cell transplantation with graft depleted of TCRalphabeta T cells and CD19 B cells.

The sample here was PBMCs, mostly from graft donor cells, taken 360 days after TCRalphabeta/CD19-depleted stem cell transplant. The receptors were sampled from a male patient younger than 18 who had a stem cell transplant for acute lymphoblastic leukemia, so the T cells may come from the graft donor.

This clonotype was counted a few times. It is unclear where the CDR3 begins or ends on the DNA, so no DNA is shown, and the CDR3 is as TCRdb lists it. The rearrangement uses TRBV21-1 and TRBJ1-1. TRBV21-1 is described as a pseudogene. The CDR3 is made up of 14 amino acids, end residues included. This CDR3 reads CASSKVAEGTEAFF.

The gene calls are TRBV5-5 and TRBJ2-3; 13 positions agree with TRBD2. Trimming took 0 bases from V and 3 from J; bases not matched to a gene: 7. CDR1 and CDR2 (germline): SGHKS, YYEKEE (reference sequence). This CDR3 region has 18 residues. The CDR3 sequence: CASSLVRLAGGSTDTQYF. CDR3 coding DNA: TGTGCCAGCAGCTTGGTCCGACTAGCGGGAGGTTCGACAGATACGCAGTATTTT. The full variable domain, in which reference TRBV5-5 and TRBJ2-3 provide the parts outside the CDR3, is DAGVTQSPTHLIKTRGQQVTLRCSPISGHKSVSWYQQVLGQGPQFIFQYYEKEERGRGNFPDRFSARQFPNYSSELNVNALLLGDSALYLCASSLVRLAGGSTDTQYFGPGTRLTVL.

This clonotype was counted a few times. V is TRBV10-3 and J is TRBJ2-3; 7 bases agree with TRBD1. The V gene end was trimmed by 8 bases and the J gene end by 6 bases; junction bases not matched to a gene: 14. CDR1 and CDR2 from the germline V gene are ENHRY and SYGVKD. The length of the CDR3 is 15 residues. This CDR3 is CAIRQGVMLYDTQYF. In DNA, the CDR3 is TGTGCCATCCGACAGGGCGTGATGCTTTACGATACGCAGTATTTT.

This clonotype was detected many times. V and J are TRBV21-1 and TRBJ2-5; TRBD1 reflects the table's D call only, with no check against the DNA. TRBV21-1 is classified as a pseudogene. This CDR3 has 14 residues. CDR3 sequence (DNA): TGTGCCAGCAGTTTTTCGGGACAGCAAGAGACCCAGTACTTC. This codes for CASSFSGQQETQYF.

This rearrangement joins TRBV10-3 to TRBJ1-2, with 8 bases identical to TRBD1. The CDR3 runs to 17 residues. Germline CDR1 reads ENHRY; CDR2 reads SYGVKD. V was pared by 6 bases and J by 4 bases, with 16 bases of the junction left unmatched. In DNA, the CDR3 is TGTGCCATCAGGGGACAGGAGGGCCTTCCTTCCCCCTATGGCTACACCTTC. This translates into CAIRGQEGLPSPYGYTF.

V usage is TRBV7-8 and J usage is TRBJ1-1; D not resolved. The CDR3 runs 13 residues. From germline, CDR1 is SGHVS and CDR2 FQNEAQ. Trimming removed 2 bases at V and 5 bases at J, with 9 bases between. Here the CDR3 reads CASSLMIHTEAFF. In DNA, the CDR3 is TGTGCCAGCAGCTTAATGATCCATACTGAAGCTTTCTTT. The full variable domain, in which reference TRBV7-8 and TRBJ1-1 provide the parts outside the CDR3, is GAGVSQSPRYKVAKRGQDVALRCDPISGHVSLFWYQQALGQGPEFLTYFQNEAQLDKSGLPSDRFFAERPEGSVSTLKIQRTQQEDSAVYLCASSLMIHTEAFFGQGTRLTVV.

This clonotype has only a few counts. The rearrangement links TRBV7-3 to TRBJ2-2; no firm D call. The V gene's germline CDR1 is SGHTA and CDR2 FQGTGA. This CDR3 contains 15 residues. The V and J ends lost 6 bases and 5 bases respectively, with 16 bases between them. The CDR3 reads CASSFGLLGTGELFF. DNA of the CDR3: TGTGCCAGCAGTTTCGGTCTCCTGGGGACCGGGGAGCTGTTTTTT.

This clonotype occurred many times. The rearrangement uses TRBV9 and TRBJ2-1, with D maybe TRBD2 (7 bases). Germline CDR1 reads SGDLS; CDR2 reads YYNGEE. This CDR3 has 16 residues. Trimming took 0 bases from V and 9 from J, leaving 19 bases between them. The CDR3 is CASSVGWDYYRVEQFF. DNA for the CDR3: TGTGCCAGCAGCGTAGGGTGGGACTACTACAGGGTTGAGCAGTTCTTC.

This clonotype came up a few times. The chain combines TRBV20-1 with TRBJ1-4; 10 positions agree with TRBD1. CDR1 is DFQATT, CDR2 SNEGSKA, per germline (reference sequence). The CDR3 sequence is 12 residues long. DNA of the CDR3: TGCAGCGCCCGGGACAGGGGCGAAAAACTGTTTTTT. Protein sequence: CSARDRGEKLFF.

The CDR3: CASSQDVGGYTF. The CDR3 DNA sequence: TGTGCCAGCAGCCAAGATGTCGGGGGCTACACCTTC. V is TRBV3-1 and J is TRBJ1-2; D remains unclear. V dropped 0 bases and J dropped 8 bases, with 7 bases sitting between them. The CDR3 consists of 12 residues. The germline CDR1 and CDR2 sequences are LGHDT and YNNKEL (reference sequence).

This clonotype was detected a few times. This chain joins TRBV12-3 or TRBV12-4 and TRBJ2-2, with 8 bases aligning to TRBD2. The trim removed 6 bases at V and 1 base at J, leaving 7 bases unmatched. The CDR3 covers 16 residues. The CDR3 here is CASRGSGSVNTGELFF. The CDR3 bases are TGTGCCAGCAGGGGCAGCGGGAGTGTGAACACCGGGGAGCTGTTTTTT.